The sequence of this TCR beta chain was determined in a study of blood T cell repertoires in COVID-19. V lost 0 bases to trimming and J lost 1 base, with 7 bases between them. The CDR3 spans 15 residues. In germline, CDR1 is MNHNS, CDR2 SASEGT. Method: immunoSEQ multiplex PCR; TCRdb's copy keeps in-frame clones and lacks some. The repertoire holds roughly 170,000 clones, with around 87% as singletons. Sequences were obtained from peripheral blood. This TCR was recovered from a man aged 35 to 55 with active or convalescent COVID-19. The chain employs TRBV6-1 and TRBJ1-5; no definite D call. In nucleotides, the CDR3 is TGTGCCAGCAGTGAAGCGCGGGCGAGCAATCAGCCCCAGCATTTT. This codes for CASSEARASNQPQHF.